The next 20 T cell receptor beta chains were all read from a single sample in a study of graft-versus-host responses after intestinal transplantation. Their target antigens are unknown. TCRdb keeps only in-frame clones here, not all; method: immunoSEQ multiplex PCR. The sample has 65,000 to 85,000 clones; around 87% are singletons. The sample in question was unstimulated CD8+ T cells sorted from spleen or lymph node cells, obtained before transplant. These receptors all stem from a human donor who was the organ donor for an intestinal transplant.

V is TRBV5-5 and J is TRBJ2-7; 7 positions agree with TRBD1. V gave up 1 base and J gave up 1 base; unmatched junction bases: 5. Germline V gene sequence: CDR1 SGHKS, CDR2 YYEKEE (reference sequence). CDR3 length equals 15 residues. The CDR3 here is CASSLWQGVSYEQYF. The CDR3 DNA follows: TGTGCCAGCAGCTTGTGGCAGGGGGTTTCCTACGAGCAGTACTTC. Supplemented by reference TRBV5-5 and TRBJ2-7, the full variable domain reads DAGVTQSPTHLIKTRGQQVTLRCSPISGHKSVSWYQQVLGQGPQFIFQYYEKEERGRGNFPDRFSARQFPNYSSELNVNALLLGDSALYLCASSLWQGVSYEQYFGPGTRLTVT.

CDR3 DNA: TGTGCCAGTAGTTTTGGCGGGACGAACTACGAGCAGTACTTC. Its translation is CASSFGGTNYEQYF. The chain recombines TRBV19 with TRBJ2-7, with a possible D match to TRBD2 (6 bases). Looked up from germline, CDR1 is LNHDA and CDR2 is SQIVND (reference sequence). This CDR3 is 14 amino acids long. The ends were cut back, 5 bases at V and 3 bases at J, with 14 bases in the middle.

As DNA, the CDR3 is TGTGCCAGCAGTGAACATGAGGGACAAGACTACTACGAGCAGTACTTC. Protein: CASSEHEGQDYYEQYF. The chain carries TRBV6-1 and TRBJ2-7; possibly TRBD1 for D (6 bases). Trimming took off 2 bases at V and 3 bases at J, with 17 bases between the two ends. The germline CDR1 and CDR2 sequences are MNHNS and SASEGT. The CDR3 is 16 residues long.

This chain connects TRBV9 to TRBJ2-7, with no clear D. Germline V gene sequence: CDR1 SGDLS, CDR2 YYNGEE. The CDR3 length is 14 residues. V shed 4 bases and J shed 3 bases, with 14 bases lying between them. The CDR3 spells CASSPYKGGYEQYF. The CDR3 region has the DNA TGTGCCAGCAGCCCGTACAAAGGCGGCTACGAGCAGTACTTC.

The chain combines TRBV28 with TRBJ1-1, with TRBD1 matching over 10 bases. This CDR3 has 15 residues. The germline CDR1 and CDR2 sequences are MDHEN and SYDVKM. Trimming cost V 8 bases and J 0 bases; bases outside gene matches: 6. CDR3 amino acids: CASGWDRGLNTEAFF. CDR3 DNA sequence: TGTGCCAGCGGTTGGGACAGGGGCTTGAACACTGAAGCTTTCTTT.

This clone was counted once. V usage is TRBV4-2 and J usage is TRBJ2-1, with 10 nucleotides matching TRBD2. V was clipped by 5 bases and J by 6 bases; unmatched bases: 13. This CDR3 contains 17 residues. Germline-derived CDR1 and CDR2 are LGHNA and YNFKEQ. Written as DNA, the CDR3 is TGTGCCAGCAGCTCCCATAGCGGGGGGTTTTCGTCCAATGAGCAGTTCTTC. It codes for CASSSHSGGFSSNEQFF.

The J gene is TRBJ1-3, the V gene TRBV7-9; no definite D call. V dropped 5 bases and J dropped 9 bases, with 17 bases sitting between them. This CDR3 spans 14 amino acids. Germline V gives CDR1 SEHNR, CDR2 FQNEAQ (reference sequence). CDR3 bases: TGTGCCAGCAGCCGAGTGGGCCTGTCTAGCACCATATATTTT. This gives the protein CASSRVGLSSTIYF.

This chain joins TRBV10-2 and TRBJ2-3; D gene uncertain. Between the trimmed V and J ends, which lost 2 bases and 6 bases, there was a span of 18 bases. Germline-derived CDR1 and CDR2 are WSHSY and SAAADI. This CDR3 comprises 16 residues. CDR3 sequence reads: CASSETAGQALDTQYF. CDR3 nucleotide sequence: TGCGCCAGCAGTGAGACGGCAGGCCAGGCTTTGGATACGCAGTATTTT.

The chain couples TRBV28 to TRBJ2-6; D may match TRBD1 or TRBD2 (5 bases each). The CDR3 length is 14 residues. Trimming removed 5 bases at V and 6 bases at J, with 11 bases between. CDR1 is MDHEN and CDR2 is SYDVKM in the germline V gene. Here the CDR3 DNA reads TGTGCCAGCAGTCTACACGGGGCGGCCAACGTCCTGACTTTC. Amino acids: CASSLHGAANVLTF.

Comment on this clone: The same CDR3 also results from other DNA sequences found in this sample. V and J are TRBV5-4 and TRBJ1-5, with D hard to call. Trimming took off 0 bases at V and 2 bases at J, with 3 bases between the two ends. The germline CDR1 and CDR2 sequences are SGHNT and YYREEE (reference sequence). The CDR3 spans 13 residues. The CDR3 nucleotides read TGTGCCAGCAGCTTGGACGGCAATCAGCCCCAGCATTTT. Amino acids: CASSLDGNQPQHF. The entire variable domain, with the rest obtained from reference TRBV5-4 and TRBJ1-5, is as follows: ETGVTQSPTHLIKTRGQQVTLRCSSQSGHNTVSWYQQALGQGPQFIFQYYREEENGRGNFPPRFSGLQFPNYSSELNVNALELDDSALYLCASSLDGNQPQHFGDGTRLSIL.

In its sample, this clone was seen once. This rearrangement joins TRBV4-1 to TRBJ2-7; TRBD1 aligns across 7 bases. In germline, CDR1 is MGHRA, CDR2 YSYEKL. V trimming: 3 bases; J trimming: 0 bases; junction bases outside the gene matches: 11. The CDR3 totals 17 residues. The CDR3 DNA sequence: TGCGCCAGCAGCCACGTACCGGGACAGTTGAGCTCCTACGAGCAGTACTTC. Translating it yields CASSHVPGQLSSYEQYF.

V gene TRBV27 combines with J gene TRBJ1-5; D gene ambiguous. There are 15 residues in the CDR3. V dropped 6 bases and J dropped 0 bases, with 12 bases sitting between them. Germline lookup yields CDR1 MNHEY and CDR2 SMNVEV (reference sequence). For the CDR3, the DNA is TGTGCCAGCAGCCCGAGTGGGGATAGCAATCAGCCCCAGCATTTT. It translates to CASSPSGDSNQPQHF.

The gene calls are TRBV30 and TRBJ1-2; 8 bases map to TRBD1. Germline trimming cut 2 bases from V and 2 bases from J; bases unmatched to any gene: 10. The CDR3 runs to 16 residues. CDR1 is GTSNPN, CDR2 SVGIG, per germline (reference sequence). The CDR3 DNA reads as TGTGCCTGGAGTTACACCGGGACAGGCCACAACTATGGCTACACCTTC. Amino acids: CAWSYTGTGHNYGYTF.

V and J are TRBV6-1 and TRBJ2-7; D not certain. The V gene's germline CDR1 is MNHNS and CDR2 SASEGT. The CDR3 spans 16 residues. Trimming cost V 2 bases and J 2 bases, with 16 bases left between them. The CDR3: CASSEWSTVLTYEQYF. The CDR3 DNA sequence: TGTGCCAGCAGTGAATGGTCCACAGTCCTAACCTACGAGCAGTACTTC.

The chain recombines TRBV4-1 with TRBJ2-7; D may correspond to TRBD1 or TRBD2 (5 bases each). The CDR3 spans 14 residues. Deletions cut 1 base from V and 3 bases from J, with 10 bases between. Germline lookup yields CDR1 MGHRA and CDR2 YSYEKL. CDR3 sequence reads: CASSQGDSGYEQYF. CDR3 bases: TGCGCCAGCAGCCAAGGAGACAGCGGCTACGAGCAGTACTTC.

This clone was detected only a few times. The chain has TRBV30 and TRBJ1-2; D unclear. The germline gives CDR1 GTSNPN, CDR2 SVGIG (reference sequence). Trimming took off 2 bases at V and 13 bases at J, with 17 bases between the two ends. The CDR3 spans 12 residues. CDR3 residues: CAWSIGSGSPTF. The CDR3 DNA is TGTGCCTGGAGTATTGGGTCGGGAAGTCCCACCTTC.

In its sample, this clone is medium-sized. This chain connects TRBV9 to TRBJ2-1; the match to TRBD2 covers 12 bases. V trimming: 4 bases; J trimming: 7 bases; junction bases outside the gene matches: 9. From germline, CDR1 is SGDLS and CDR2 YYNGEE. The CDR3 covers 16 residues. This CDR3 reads CASSSRTSGVKNEQFF. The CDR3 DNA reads TGTGCCAGCAGCTCGAGGACTAGCGGGGTGAAAAATGAGCAGTTCTTC.

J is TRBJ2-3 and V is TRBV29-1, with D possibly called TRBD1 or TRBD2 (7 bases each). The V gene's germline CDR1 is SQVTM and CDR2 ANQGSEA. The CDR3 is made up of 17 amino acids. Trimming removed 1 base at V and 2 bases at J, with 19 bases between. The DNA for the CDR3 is TGCAGCGTTGAAGGGCAGGGGGAGGGTCTTGCCACAGATACGCAGTATTTT. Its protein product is CSVEGQGEGLATDTQYF.

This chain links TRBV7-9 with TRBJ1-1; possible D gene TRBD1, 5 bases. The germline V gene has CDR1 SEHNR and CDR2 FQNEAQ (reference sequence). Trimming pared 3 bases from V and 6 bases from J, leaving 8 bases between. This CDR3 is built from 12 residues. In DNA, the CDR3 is TGTGCCAGCAGCTTCGACAGTTCTGAAGCTTTCTTT. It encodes CASSFDSSEAFF.

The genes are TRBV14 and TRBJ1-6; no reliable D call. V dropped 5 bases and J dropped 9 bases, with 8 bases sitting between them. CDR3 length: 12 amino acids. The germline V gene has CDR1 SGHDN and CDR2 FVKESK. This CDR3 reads CASSEGRSPLHF. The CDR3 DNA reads TGTGCCAGCAGCGAAGGACGTTCACCCCTCCACTTT.